The rows below give T cell receptor beta chains drawn from one sample of a study of T cell clones after liver transplantation. Generated by immunoSEQ multiplex PCR, the TCRdb table keeps only in-frame clones and is missing some. Among 50,000 to 60,000 clones listed, approximately 70% were seen once. The sequencing here drew on CD4+ T cells from blood, taken at the approximately 16-month timepoint. Receptors originate from a human patient who received a liver transplant. Part of the T cells may come from the graft donor. Each CDR3 is given with its conserved first and last residue. Fields, in order: clone size, V gene, J gene, D gene, CDR3 DNA, CDR3 protein. A D gene is named only where the DNA matches it firmly. The listing skips clone size in some rows; elsewhere it reads once, few, many or a size class.

clone_size: NA
v_call: TRBV11-3
j_call: TRBJ2-2
d_call: TRBD2
cdr3_nt: TGTGCCAGCAGCCTTGGGACTAGCGGGAGCGGGGAGCTGTTTTTT
cdr3_aa: CASSLGTSGSGELFF

clone_size: once
v_call: TRBV5-1
j_call: TRBJ1-2
d_call: NA
cdr3_nt: TGCGCCAGCAGCTTCATGGGAGGGGCTGGGATCAACTATGGCTACACCTTC
cdr3_aa: CASSFMGGAGINYGYTF

clone_size: NA
v_call: TRBV19
j_call: TRBJ2-3
d_call: NA
cdr3_nt: TGTGCCAGTAGTATAGGTGCATCCTTCACAGATACGCAGTATTTT
cdr3_aa: CASSIGASFTDTQYF

clone_size: NA
v_call: TRBV15
j_call: TRBJ2-1
d_call: NA
cdr3_nt: TGTGCCACCAGCAGTATAGGGACACAGCAGTTCTTC
cdr3_aa: CATSSIGTQQFF

clone_size: NA
v_call: TRBV7-2
j_call: TRBJ2-5
d_call: TRBD2
cdr3_nt: TGTGCCAGCAGCTTTTTATCGGGAGGGCCGCTGATCCAAGAGACCCAGTACTTC
cdr3_aa: CASSFLSGGPLIQETQYF

clone_size: NA
v_call: TRBV7-6
j_call: TRBJ2-2
d_call: NA
cdr3_nt: TGTGCCAGCAGCCCGGGAACGAGACGGTCGAACACCGGGGAGCTGTTTTTT
cdr3_aa: CASSPGTRRSNTGELFF

clone_size: NA
v_call: TRBV15
j_call: TRBJ2-6
d_call: NA
cdr3_nt: TGTGCCACCAGCAGAGCAGGGGCGGTCTCTGGGGCCAACGTCCTGACTTTC
cdr3_aa: CATSRAGAVSGANVLTF

clone_size: NA
v_call: TRBV19
j_call: TRBJ1-1
d_call: NA
cdr3_nt: TGTGCCAGTAGCCATGCAGGGGTAGGGAACACTGAAGCTTTCTTT
cdr3_aa: CASSHAGVGNTEAFF

clone_size: few
v_call: TRBV2
j_call: TRBJ2-1
d_call: TRBD2
cdr3_nt: TGTGCCAGCAGTGGACTAGCGGTCGACAATGAGCAGTTCTTC
cdr3_aa: CASSGLAVDNEQFF

clone_size: NA
v_call: TRBV5-5
j_call: TRBJ2-2
d_call: TRBD2
cdr3_nt: TGTGCCAGCAGCGGCCGACTAGCGGGAGCAGCCGGGGAGCTGTTTTTT
cdr3_aa: CASSGRLAGAAGELFF

clone_size: NA
v_call: TRBV7-6
j_call: TRBJ2-7
d_call: TRBD2
cdr3_nt: TGTGCCAGCAGCTCCGGGGGGGGCAGGGCAGAGGCTCACTCCTACGAGCAGTACTTC
cdr3_aa: CASSSGGGRAEAHSYEQYF

clone_size: NA
v_call: TRBV6-1
j_call: TRBJ2-7
d_call: TRBD2
cdr3_nt: TGTGCCAGCAGCGGACTAGCGGGGGGGAGTGCCGAGCAGTACTTC
cdr3_aa: CASSGLAGGSAEQYF

clone_size: NA
v_call: TRBV6-5
j_call: TRBJ1-5
d_call: NA
cdr3_nt: TGTGCCAGCAGTTCCCTGACGGGGGGACAGCCCCAGCATTTT
cdr3_aa: CASSSLTGGQPQHF

clone_size: NA
v_call: TRBV4-1
j_call: TRBJ2-3
d_call: NA
cdr3_nt: TGCGCCAGCAGCCAAGGGACAGCCACAGATACGCAGTATTTT
cdr3_aa: CASSQGTATDTQYF

clone_size: once
v_call: TRBV5-4
j_call: TRBJ1-1
d_call: TRBD1
cdr3_nt: TGTGCCAGCGCCGGGACAGGGGGAATTTGGGACACTGAAGCTTTCTTT
cdr3_aa: CASAGTGGIWDTEAFF

clone_size: NA
v_call: TRBV28
j_call: TRBJ2-7
d_call: TRBD2
cdr3_nt: TGTGCCAGCAGTCGGACTAGTTACTACGAGCAGTACTTC
cdr3_aa: CASSRTSYYEQYF

clone_size: once
v_call: TRBV18
j_call: TRBJ1-5
d_call: TRBD1
cdr3_nt: TGTGCCAGCTCGCCGACAGGGTCGCTTAATCAGCCCCAGCATTTT
cdr3_aa: CASSPTGSLNQPQHF

clone_size: NA
v_call: TRBV27
j_call: TRBJ1-2
d_call: TRBD1
cdr3_nt: TGTGCCAGCAGTTTAATCCCACAGGGGGCTTATGGCTACACCTTC
cdr3_aa: CASSLIPQGAYGYTF

clone_size: NA
v_call: TRBV7-6
j_call: TRBJ1-1
d_call: NA
cdr3_nt: TGTGCCAGCATCCATAAAGGAGGGTCTGACACTGAAGCTTTCTTT
cdr3_aa: CASIHKGGSDTEAFF

clone_size: once
v_call: TRBV6-1
j_call: TRBJ2-1
d_call: NA
cdr3_nt: TGTGCCAGCAGTGAAGCGTTGGGGCCCTACAATGAGCAGTTCTTC
cdr3_aa: CASSEALGPYNEQFF

clone_size: NA
v_call: TRBV27
j_call: TRBJ2-2
d_call: NA
cdr3_nt: TGTGCCAGCAGTTTCCTCCCGAACACCGGGGAGCTGTTTTTT
cdr3_aa: CASSFLPNTGELFF

clone_size: NA
v_call: TRBV5-6
j_call: TRBJ2-1
d_call: NA
cdr3_nt: TGTGCCAGCAGCATAGGGTGGACGGGGAGCGATGAGCAGTTCTTC
cdr3_aa: CASSIGWTGSDEQFF

clone_size: NA
v_call: TRBV10-3
j_call: TRBJ1-5
d_call: NA
cdr3_nt: TGTGCCATCAGTGAAGGGCAGAGTAGCAATCAGCCCCAGCATTTT
cdr3_aa: CAISEGQSSNQPQHF

clone_size: NA
v_call: TRBV20-1
j_call: TRBJ1-2
d_call: NA
cdr3_nt: TGCGGATACAGGGATGGCTACACCTTC
cdr3_aa: CGYRDGYTF

clone_size: NA
v_call: TRBV7-8
j_call: TRBJ2-1
d_call: NA
cdr3_nt: TGTGCCAGCAGCTTAGGATGGACAGACAATGAGCAGTTCTTC
cdr3_aa: CASSLGWTDNEQFF

clone_size: NA
v_call: TRBV5-1
j_call: TRBJ1-2
d_call: NA
cdr3_nt: TGCGCCAGCAGCTCCTGGGACGGAGGATGGGGCTACACCTTC
cdr3_aa: CASSSWDGGWGYTF

clone_size: NA
v_call: TRBV19
j_call: TRBJ2-7
d_call: TRBD1
cdr3_nt: TGTGCCAGTAACGCGGACAGGGGCGAGCAGTACTTC
cdr3_aa: CASNADRGEQYF

clone_size: NA
v_call: TRBV4-2
j_call: TRBJ2-7
d_call: TRBD1
cdr3_nt: TGTGCCAGCAGCCAGGCGGACAGGGGTGAAGAGCAGTACTTC
cdr3_aa: CASSQADRGEEQYF

clone_size: NA
v_call: TRBV6-5
j_call: TRBJ1-1
d_call: NA
cdr3_nt: TGTGCCAGCAGTTACTGGGGGGGACTCGGACCAGAAGCTTTCTTT
cdr3_aa: CASSYWGGLGPEAFF

clone_size: once
v_call: TRBV28
j_call: TRBJ2-7
d_call: NA
cdr3_nt: TGTGCCAGCAGCTTACCAGGGTACGAGCAGTACTTC
cdr3_aa: CASSLPGYEQYF

clone_size: NA
v_call: TRBV2
j_call: TRBJ1-5
d_call: NA
cdr3_nt: TGTGCCAGCAGTGCTTTAGACGGGTATCAGCCCCAGCATTTT
cdr3_aa: CASSALDGYQPQHF

clone_size: NA
v_call: TRBV5-4
j_call: TRBJ1-5
d_call: NA
cdr3_nt: TGTGCCAGCAGCTTGGGGGGGGACAATCAGCCCCAGCATTTT
cdr3_aa: CASSLGGDNQPQHF

clone_size: few
v_call: TRBV10-3
j_call: TRBJ2-7
d_call: TRBD2
cdr3_nt: TGTGCCATCAGTCGGACTAGCGGCCTGTCCTACGAGCAGTACTTC
cdr3_aa: CAISRTSGLSYEQYF